Presented here are 24 T cell receptor beta chains from one specimen sequenced in a study of blood T cells in healthy people across ages. PCR was performed a second time for roughly 7 to 12 cycles using a sample-barcoded 5' primer and a J-beta primer mix. One entry per CDR3 protein results from TCRdb running MiXCR on the 5' RACE reads. The sample has almost 800,000 distinct CDR3 sequences, 58% seen once. Sequenced: blood. The receptors stem from a man younger than 40 in good health.

The V gene is TRBV29-1, the J gene TRBJ1-5; a weak D match, TRBD1 (5 bases). CDR3 length: 13 amino acids. Germline loops: CDR1 SQVTM, CDR2 ANQGSEA. V gave up 7 bases and J gave up 2 bases, with 12 bases separating them. This chain's CDR3 is CSAAGGGNQPQHF. In DNA form, the CDR3 reads TGCAGCGCCGCTGGGGGAGGCAATCAGCCCCAGCATTTT.

This chain uses TRBV20-1 with TRBJ1-3; 8 nucleotides align to TRBD1. This CDR3 comprises 15 residues. V dropped 6 bases and J dropped 2; count of bases not matched to a gene: 9. Germline V gene lookup returns CDR1 DFQATT and CDR2 SNEGSKA (reference sequence). The CDR3, as DNA: TGCAGTGCCATGACCCGGACAGGGCCTGGAAACACCATATATTTT. It translates to CSAMTRTGPGNTIYF.

The CDR3 DNA follows: TGTGCCAGCAGCGTTCTCCAGGTACAAGAGACCCAGTACTTC. Its translation: CASSVLQVQETQYF. This chain joins TRBV7-9 and TRBJ2-7; no clear D gene. The DNA end lines up better with TRBJ2-5; the J call may be wrong. CDR1 SEHNR and CDR2 FQNEAQ come from the germline V gene (reference sequence). CDR3 size: 14 residues.

The rearrangement uses TRBV7-2 and TRBJ2-3; D call uncertain. The CDR3 is 13 residues long. V lost 5 bases to trimming and J lost 8 bases, with 14 bases between them. Germline loops: CDR1 SGHTA, CDR2 FQGNSA. The DNA of the CDR3 is TGTGCCAGCAGCCCCAGGTCGTTTGGTACGCAGTATTTT. Translation: CASSPRSFGTQYF.

The V gene is TRBV20-1, the J gene TRBJ2-5; 7 bases fit TRBD1. The CDR3 is 15 residues long. V lost 0 bases to trimming and J lost 5 bases; unmatched junction nucleotides: 9. In germline, CDR1 is DFQATT, CDR2 SNEGSKA (reference sequence). The CDR3 DNA reads as TGCAGTGCTAGAGAAATAGGGGGCCTCTGGGAGACCCAGTACTTC. Translated, it gives CSAREIGGLWETQYF.

In this sample, this clonotype turned up a few times. The rearrangement uses TRBV6-1 and TRBJ2-5; D not certain. CDR3 length equals 14 residues. The V gene's germline CDR1 is MNHNS and CDR2 SASEGT. Between the trimmed V and J ends, which lost 4 bases and 0 bases, there was a span of 9 bases. CDR3 sequence reads: CASSVGVYQETQYF. The CDR3 DNA reads TGTGCCAGCAGTGTTGGAGTGTACCAAGAGACCCAGTACTTC.

This chain connects TRBV6-2 or TRBV6-3 to TRBJ2-5, with TRBD1 matching over 10 bases. The CDR3 spans 17 residues. The J segment lost 4 bases and the V segment lost 5 bases, leaving 13 bases of the junction unmatched. The V gene's germline CDR1 is MNHEY and CDR2 SVGEGT. DNA for the CDR3: TGTGCCAGCAGTGACGGGACAGGGGCCGGAAGCTTAGAGACCCAGTACTTC. Translating it yields CASSDGTGAGSLETQYF.

The chain has TRBV6-5 and TRBJ1-1; TRBD1 matches at 8 bases. Germline V gives CDR1 MNHEY, CDR2 SVGAGI. CDR3 length: 13 amino acids. V was clipped by 5 bases and J by 4 bases; unmatched bases: 3. The CDR3 region has the DNA TGTGCCAGCAGTATTGACAGGGGCACTGAAGCTTTCTTT. It encodes CASSIDRGTEAFF.

The chain has TRBV5-1 and TRBJ2-4; no clear D. V lost 3 bases and J 0 bases, leaving 13 bases between the germline ends. The CDR3 runs to 16 residues. Germline assignment: CDR1 SGHRS and CDR2 YFSETQ. DNA of the CDR3: TGCGCCAGCAGCTCACGACCAGACTTAGCCAAAAACATTCAGTACTTC. Its translation: CASSSRPDLAKNIQYF. The full variable domain, its missing parts supplied by reference TRBV5-1 and TRBJ2-4, is KAGVTQTPRYLIKTRGQQVTLSCSPISGHRSVSWYQQTPGQGLQFLFEYFSETQRNKGNFPGRFSGRQFSNSRSEMNVSTLELGDSALYLCASSSRPDLAKNIQYFGAGTRLSVL.

The chain employs TRBV3-1 and TRBJ2-1; 11 nucleotides line up with TRBD2. Germline loops: CDR1 LGHDT, CDR2 YNNKEL (reference sequence). The CDR3 runs to 17 residues. Trimming cost V 4 bases and J 6 bases; bases outside gene matches: 11. In DNA form, the CDR3 reads TGTGCCAGCAGCCCTAGCGGGGGGTACCTTACTCGCAATGAGCAGTTCTTC. Its protein is CASSPSGGYLTRNEQFF.

The chain has TRBV10-3 and TRBJ2-2; maybe TRBD2 (5 bases). With 2 bases removed from V and 4 bases from J, the gap between germline ends came to 20 bases. CDR1 and CDR2 (germline): ENHRY, SYGVKD. The CDR3 has 18 residues. CDR3 bases: TGTGCCATCAGTGAGAAGAGCTGGTCGATCGAGGGCACCGGGGAGCTGTTTTTT. Translation: CAISEKSWSIEGTGELFF.

Comment on this clonotype: Mismatch with germline at one junction end may stem from a read error. Here the CDR3 reads CASSFGDMWSDAQYF. In nucleotides, the CDR3 is TGTGCCAGCAGCTTCGGGGATATGTGGTCAGATGCGCAGTATTTT. The genes are TRBV5-5 and TRBJ2-3; tentative D call: TRBD2 (5 bases). CDR1 SGHKS and CDR2 YYEKEE come from the germline V gene (reference sequence). The CDR3 is 15 residues long.

This clonotype was recorded a few times. The CDR3 region has the DNA TGCGCCAGCAGCTTTCGACAGGACTCCTACGAGCAGTACTTC. Its protein is CASSFRQDSYEQYF. V and J are TRBV5-1 and TRBJ2-7; a possible D gene is TRBD1 (6 bases). The germline gives CDR1 SGHRS, CDR2 YFSETQ. The CDR3 spans 14 residues. Trimming left V 2 bases short and J 0 bases short, with 9 bases between. Full variable domain (remainder filled in from reference TRBV5-1 and TRBJ2-7): KAGVTQTPRYLIKTRGQQVTLSCSPISGHRSVSWYQQTPGQGLQFLFEYFSETQRNKGNFPGRFSGRQFSNSRSEMNVSTLELGDSALYLCASSFRQDSYEQYFGPGTRLTVT.

This clonotype was seen only a few times. The chain joins TRBV7-9 to TRBJ2-1, with 8 positions matching TRBD1. In germline, CDR1 is SEHNR, CDR2 FQNEAQ (reference sequence). J lost 5 bases, V lost 5 bases, and 8 bases had no gene match. The CDR3 loop spans 15 amino acids. CDR3 DNA: TGTGCCAGCAGCCCGACAGGGGCTCGGGACAATGAGCAGTTCTTC. Residues: CASSPTGARDNEQFF.

This chain uses TRBV5-6 with TRBJ1-2; tentatively, D is TRBD1 (6 bases). The CDR3 contains 14 residues. V was pared by 4 bases and J by 4 bases, with 14 bases between. Per the germline V gene, CDR1 is SGHDT and CDR2 is YYEEEE. The CDR3 here is CASSQQDRVYGYTF. In DNA form, the CDR3 reads TGTGCCAGCAGCCAGCAGGACAGAGTCTATGGCTACACCTTC.

This clonotype was recorded many times. The V and J genes are TRBV7-2 and TRBJ2-7, with 10 bases that match TRBD2. The junction had 2 bases not matched to a gene; V was cut back by 5 bases and J by 1 base. This CDR3 is built from 14 residues. Germline CDR1 is SGHTA and CDR2 is FQGNSA. The DNA for the CDR3 is TGTGCCAGCAGCCCTAGCGGGGGTTCCTACGAGCAGTACTTC. Translated, it gives CASSPSGGSYEQYF.

V usage is TRBV2 and J usage is TRBJ1-2; TRBD1 matches 7 bases. The CDR3 runs to 15 residues. Germline lookup yields CDR1 SNHLY and CDR2 FYNNEI. Trimming at V came to 3 bases and at J to 2 bases, leaving 6 bases not matched to a gene. The CDR3 DNA sequence: TGTGCCAGCAGTGACACGACAGGGATAAACTATGGCTACACCTTC. Translation: CASSDTTGINYGYTF.

The chain links TRBV6-5 to TRBJ2-7; 12 bases agree with TRBD2. J gave up 2 bases and V 3 bases, and 11 bases lay outside the gene matches. This CDR3 is 18 amino acids long. The germline gives CDR1 MNHEY, CDR2 SVGAGI. The CDR3, as DNA: TGTGCCAGCAGTTATGCGGGGACTAGCGGGCAACTCCCCTACGAGCAGTACTTC. Translated: CASSYAGTSGQLPYEQYF.

This clonotype appeared once. This chain uses TRBV18 with TRBJ1-4; D remains unclear. Germline-derived CDR1 and CDR2 are KGHSH and LQKENI. Trimming removed 3 bases from V and 2 bases from J, with 10 bases in between. The CDR3 loop spans 15 amino acids. Here the CDR3 reads CASSPDILTNEKLFF. CDR3 sequence (DNA): TGTGCCAGCTCACCCGACATCCTCACTAATGAAAAACTGTTTTTT.

In its sample, this clonotype was seen a few times. The rearrangement joins TRBV20-1 to TRBJ1-5; D is undetermined. This CDR3 has 14 residues. The ends were cut back, 0 bases at V and 2 bases at J, with 8 bases in the middle. Germline CDR1 is DFQATT and CDR2 is SNEGSKA (reference sequence). CDR3 sequence reads: CSARENGRNQPQHF. CDR3 DNA: TGCAGTGCTAGAGAAAACGGACGCAATCAGCCCCAGCATTTT.

The chain couples TRBV5-1 to TRBJ2-2, with a possible D match to TRBD1 (6 bases). Trimming left V 7 bases short and J 0 bases short, with 10 bases between. CDR3 size: 14 residues. Germline V gives CDR1 SGHRS, CDR2 YFSETQ. The CDR3 sequence is CASSEGANTGELFF. The CDR3 coding sequence is TGCGCCAGCTCAGAGGGGGCGAACACCGGGGAGCTGTTTTTT.

The table lists this clonotype with a few counts. The genes are TRBV12-3 or TRBV12-4 and TRBJ1-2; no reliable D call. The length of the CDR3 is 13 residues. The V end lost 6 bases, the J end lost 0 bases, and 8 bases lay between the germline ends. CDR3 nucleotide sequence: TGTGCCAGCAGCCTCACTTCTAACTATGGCTACACCTTC. It encodes CASSLTSNYGYTF.

The V gene is TRBV2, the J gene TRBJ2-7; TRBD1 matches at 7 bases. CDR1 SNHLY and CDR2 FYNNEI come from the germline V gene. The CDR3 sequence is 11 residues long. V shed 10 bases, J shed 3 bases, and the junction held 3 bases outside the gene matches. CDR3 nucleotide sequence: TGTGCCACCAGACAGGGCTACGAGCAGTACTTC. Its protein product is CATRQGYEQYF.

In this sample, this clonotype turned up a few times. The gene calls are TRBV29-1 and TRBJ1-1, with TRBD1 matching 7 bases. The germline CDR1 and CDR2 sequences are SQVTM and ANQGSEA. CDR3 length equals 11 residues. V dropped 4 bases and J dropped 7; count of bases not matched to a gene: 3. CDR3 in DNA: TGCAGCGTTGGACAGGGTGGTGAAGCTTTCTTT. Its translation: CSVGQGGEAFF.